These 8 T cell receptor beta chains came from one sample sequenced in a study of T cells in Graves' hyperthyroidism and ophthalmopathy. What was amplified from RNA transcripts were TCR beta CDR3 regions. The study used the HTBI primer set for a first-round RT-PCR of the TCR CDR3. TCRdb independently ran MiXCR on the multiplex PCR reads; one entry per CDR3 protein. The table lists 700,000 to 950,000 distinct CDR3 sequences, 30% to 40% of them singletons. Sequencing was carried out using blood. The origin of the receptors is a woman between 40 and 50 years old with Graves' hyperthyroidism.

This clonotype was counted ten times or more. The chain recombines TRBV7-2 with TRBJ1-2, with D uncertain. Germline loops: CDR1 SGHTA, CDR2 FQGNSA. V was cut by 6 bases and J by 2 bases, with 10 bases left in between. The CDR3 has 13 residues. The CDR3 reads CASRDGPNYGYTF. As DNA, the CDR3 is TGTGCCAGCAGGGACGGACCGAACTATGGCTACACCTTC.

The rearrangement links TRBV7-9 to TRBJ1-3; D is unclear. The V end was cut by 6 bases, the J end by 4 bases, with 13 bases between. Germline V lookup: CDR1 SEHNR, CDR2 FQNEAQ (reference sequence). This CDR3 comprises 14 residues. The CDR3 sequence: CASSDQDIGNTIYF. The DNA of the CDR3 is TGTGCCAGCAGTGATCAGGATATAGGAAACACCATATATTTT.

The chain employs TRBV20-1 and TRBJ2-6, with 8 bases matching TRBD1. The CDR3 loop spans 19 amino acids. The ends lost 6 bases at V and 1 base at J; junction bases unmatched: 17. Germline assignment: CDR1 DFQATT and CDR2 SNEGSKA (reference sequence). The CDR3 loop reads CSATDRAGLRGSGANVLTF. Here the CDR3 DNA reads TGCAGTGCCACGGACAGGGCGGGCCTACGTGGATCTGGGGCCAACGTCCTGACTTTC.

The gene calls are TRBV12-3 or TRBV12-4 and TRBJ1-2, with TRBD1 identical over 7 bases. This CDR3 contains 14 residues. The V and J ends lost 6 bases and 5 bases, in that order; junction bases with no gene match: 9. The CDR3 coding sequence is TGTGCCAGCAGCATGACAGGGATGATTTATGGCTACACCTTC. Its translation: CASSMTGMIYGYTF.

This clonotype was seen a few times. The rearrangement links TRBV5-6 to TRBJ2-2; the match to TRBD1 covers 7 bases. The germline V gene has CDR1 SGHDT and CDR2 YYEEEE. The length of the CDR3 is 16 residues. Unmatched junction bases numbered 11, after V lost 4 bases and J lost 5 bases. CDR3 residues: CASSRGRTGKTGELFF. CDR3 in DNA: TGTGCCAGCAGCCGGGGCCGGACAGGAAAAACCGGGGAGCTGTTTTTT.

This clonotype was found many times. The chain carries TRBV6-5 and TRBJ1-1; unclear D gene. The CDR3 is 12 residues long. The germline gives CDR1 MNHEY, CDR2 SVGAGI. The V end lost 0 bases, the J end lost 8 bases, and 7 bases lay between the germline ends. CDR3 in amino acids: CASSYSEGEAFF. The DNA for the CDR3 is TGTGCCAGCAGTTACTCTGAGGGAGAAGCTTTCTTT.

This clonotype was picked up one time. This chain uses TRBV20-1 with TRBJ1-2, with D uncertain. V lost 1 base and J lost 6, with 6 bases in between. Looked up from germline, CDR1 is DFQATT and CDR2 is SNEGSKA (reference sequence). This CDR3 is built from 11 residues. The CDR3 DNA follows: TGCAGTGCTAGAGGGGCAAATGGCTACACCTTC. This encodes CSARGANGYTF.

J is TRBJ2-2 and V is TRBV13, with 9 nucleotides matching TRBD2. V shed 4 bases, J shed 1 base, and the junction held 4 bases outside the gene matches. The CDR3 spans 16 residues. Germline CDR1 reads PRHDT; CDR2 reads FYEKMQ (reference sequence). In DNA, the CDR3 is TGTGCCAGCAGCTCCCGGACTAGCGAGAACACCGGGGAGCTGTTTTTT. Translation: CASSSRTSENTGELFF.